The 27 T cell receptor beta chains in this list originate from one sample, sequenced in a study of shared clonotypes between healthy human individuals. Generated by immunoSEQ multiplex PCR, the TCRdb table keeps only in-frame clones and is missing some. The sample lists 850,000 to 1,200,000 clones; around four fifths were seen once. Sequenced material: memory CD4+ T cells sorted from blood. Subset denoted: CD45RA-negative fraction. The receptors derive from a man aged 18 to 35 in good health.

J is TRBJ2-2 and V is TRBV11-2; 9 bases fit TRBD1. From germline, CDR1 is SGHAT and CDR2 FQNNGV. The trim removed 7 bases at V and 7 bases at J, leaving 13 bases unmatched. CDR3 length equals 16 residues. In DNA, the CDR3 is TGTGCCAGCACCCCGGGTTTTGGACAGGGGAACGGGGAGCTGTTTTTT. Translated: CASTPGFGQGNGELFF.

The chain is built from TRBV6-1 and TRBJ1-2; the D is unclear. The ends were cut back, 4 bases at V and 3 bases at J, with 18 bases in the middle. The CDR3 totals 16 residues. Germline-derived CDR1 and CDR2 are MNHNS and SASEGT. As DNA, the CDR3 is TGTGCCAGCAGTGGCCTACTGGGCACCAGTGACTATGGCTACACCTTC. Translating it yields CASSGLLGTSDYGYTF.

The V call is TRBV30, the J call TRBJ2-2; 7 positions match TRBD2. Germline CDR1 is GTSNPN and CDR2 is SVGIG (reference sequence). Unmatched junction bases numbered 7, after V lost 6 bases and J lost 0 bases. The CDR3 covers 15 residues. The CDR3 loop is CACAGRWPNTGELFF. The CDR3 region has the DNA TGTGCCTGTGCCGGGAGGTGGCCGAACACCGGGGAGCTGTTTTTT.

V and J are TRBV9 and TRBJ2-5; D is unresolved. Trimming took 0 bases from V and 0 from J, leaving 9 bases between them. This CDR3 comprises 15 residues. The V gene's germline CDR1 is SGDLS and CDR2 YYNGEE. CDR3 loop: CASSVEGHDQETQYF. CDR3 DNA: TGTGCCAGCAGCGTAGAAGGGCATGACCAAGAGACCCAGTACTTC.

DNA of the CDR3: TGTGCCAGCAGTACCTGGACAGATACGCAGTATTTT. Protein sequence: CASSTWTDTQYF. The chain couples TRBV6-1 to TRBJ2-3; no clear D. Trimming removed 5 bases at V and 3 bases at J, with 6 bases between. Germline assignment: CDR1 MNHNS and CDR2 SASEGT. The CDR3 covers 12 residues.

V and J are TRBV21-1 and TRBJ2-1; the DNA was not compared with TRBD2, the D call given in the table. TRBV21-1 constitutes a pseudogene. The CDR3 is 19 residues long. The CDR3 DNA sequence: TGTGCCAGCACCGTGGGACTAGCGGGACCTTTCCCCTCCTACAATGAGCAGTTCTTC. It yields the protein CASTVGLAGPFPSYNEQFF.

This CDR3 is CASSLDGTGGGETQYF. The CDR3 nucleotides read TGCGCCAGCAGCTTGGACGGGACAGGGGGCGGAGAGACCCAGTACTTC. The chain employs TRBV5-1 and TRBJ2-5; 12 bases are a match to TRBD1. Germline lookup yields CDR1 SGHRS and CDR2 YFSETQ. V shed 0 bases and J 4 bases; nucleotides not matched to a gene: 4. The CDR3 spans 16 residues.

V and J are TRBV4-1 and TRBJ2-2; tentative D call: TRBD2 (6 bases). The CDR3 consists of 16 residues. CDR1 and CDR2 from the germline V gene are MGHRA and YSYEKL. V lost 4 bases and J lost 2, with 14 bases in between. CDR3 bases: TGCGCCAGCAGCCGCGGACACGGGGGAAACACCGGGGAGCTGTTTTTT. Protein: CASSRGHGGNTGELFF.

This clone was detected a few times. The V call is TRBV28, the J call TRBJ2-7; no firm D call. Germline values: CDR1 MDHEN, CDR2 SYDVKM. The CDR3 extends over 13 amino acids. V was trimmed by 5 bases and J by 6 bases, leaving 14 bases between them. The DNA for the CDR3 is TGTGCCAGCAGTCCGTCCAGGTCTAGCGAGCAGTACTTC. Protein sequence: CASSPSRSSEQYF.

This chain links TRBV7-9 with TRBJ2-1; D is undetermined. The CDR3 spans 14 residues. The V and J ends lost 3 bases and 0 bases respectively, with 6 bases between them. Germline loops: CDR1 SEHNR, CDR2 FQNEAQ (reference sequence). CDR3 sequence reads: CASSLPSSYNEQFF. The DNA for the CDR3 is TGTGCCAGCAGCTTGCCTAGCTCCTACAATGAGCAGTTCTTC.

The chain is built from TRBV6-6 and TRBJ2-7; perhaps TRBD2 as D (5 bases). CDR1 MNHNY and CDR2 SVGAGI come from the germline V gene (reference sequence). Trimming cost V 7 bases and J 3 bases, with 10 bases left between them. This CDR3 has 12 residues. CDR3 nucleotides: TGTGCCAGCACCAGAACTAGCTACGAGCAGTACTTC. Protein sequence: CASTRTSYEQYF.

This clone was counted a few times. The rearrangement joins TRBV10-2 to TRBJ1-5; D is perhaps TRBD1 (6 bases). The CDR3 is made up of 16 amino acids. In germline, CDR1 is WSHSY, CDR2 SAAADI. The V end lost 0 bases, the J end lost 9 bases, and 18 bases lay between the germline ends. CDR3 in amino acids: CASSESGTIGERPQHF. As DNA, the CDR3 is TGCGCCAGCAGTGAGTCCGGGACAATTGGAGAGCGGCCCCAGCATTTT.

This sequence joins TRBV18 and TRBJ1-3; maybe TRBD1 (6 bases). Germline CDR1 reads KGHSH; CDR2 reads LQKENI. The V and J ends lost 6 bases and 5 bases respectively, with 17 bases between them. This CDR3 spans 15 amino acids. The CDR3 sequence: CASSKGEVNRNTIYF. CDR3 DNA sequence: TGTGCCAGCTCTAAGGGGGAGGTCAACAGAAACACCATATATTTT.

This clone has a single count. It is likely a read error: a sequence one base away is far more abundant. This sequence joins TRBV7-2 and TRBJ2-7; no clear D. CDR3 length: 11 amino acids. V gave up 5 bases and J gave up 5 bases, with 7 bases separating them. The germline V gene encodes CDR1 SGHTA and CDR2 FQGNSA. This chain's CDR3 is CASSPLNEQYF. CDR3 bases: TGTGCCAGCAGCCCCCTGAACGAGCAGTACTTC.

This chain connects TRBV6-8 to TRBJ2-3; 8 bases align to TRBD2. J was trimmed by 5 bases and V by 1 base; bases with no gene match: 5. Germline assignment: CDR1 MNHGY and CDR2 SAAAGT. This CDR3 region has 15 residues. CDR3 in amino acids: CASSYYGGGGDTQYF. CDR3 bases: TGTGCCAGCAGTTACTACGGGGGGGGCGGAGATACGCAGTATTTT.

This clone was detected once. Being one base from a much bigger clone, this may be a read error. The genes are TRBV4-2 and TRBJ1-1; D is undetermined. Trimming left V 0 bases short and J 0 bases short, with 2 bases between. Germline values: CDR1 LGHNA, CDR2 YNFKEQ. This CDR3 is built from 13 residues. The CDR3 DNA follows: TGTGCCAGCAGCCAAGAATTGAACACTGAAGCTTTCTTT. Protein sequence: CASSQELNTEAFF.

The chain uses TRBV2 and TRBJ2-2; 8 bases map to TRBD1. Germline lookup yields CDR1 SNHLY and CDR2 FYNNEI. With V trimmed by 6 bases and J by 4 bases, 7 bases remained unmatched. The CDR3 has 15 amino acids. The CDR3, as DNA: TGTGCCAGCAGGTACGGACAGGGAACCACCGGGGAGCTGTTTTTT. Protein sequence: CASRYGQGTTGELFF.

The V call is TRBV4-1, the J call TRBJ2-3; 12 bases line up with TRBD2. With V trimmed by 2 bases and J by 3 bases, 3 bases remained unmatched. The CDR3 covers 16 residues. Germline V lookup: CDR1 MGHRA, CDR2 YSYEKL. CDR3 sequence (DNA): TGCGCCAGCAGCCAATCACTAGCGGGGGGAACAGATACGCAGTATTTT. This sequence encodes CASSQSLAGGTDTQYF.

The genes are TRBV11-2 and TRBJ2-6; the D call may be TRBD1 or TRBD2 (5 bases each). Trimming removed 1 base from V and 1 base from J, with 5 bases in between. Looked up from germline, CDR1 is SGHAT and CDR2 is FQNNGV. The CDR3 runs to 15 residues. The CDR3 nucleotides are TGTGCCAGCAGCTTAGGGGGGTCTGGGGCCAACGTCCTGACTTTC. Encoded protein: CASSLGGSGANVLTF.

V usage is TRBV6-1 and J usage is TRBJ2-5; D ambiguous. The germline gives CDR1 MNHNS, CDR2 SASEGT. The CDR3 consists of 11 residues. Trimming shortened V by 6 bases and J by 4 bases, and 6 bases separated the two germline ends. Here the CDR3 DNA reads TGTGCCAGCAGATGGGGAGAGACCCAGTACTTC. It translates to CASRWGETQYF.

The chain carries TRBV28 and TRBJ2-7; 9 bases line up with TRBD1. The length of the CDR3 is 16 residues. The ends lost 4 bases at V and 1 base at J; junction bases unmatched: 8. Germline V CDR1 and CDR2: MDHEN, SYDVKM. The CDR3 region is CASSSSGTGKSYEQYF. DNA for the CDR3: TGTGCCAGCAGTTCCTCCGGGACAGGGAAGTCCTACGAGCAGTACTTC. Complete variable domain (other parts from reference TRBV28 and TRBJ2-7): DVKVTQSSRYLVKRTGEKVFLECVQDMDHENMFWYRQDPGLGLRLIYFSYDVKMKEKGDIPEGYSVSREKKERFSLILESASTNQTSMYLCASSSSGTGKSYEQYFGPGTRLTVT.

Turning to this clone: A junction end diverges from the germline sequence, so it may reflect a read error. The CDR3 coding sequence is TGTGCCACCGGCAGAGTTGGGTTCGGGAACACTGAAGCTTTCTTT. Its protein is CATGRVGFGNTEAFF. The rearrangement uses TRBV15 and TRBJ1-1; no firm D call. This CDR3 comprises 15 residues. Germline assignment: CDR1 LNHNV and CDR2 YYDKDF (reference sequence). Full variable domain (rest looked up from reference TRBV15 and TRBJ1-1): DAMVIQNPRYQVTQFGKPVTLSCSQTLNHNVMYWYQQKSSQAPKLLFHYYDKDFNNEADTPDNFQSRRPNTSFCFLDIRSPGLGDTAMYLCATGRVGFGNTEAFFGQGTRLTVV.

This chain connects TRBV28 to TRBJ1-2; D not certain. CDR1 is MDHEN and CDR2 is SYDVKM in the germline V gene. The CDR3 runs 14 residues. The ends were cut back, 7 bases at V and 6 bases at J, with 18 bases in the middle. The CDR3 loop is CASIDQSGWDGYTF. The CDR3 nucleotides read TGTGCCAGCATTGACCAGTCGGGTTGGGATGGCTACACCTTC.

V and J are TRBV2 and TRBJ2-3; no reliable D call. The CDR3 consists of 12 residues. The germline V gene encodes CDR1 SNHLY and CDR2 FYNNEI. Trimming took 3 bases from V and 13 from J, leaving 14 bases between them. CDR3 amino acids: CASSDSLQQEYF. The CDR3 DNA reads TGTGCCAGCAGTGATAGCCTGCAACAAGAGTATTTT.

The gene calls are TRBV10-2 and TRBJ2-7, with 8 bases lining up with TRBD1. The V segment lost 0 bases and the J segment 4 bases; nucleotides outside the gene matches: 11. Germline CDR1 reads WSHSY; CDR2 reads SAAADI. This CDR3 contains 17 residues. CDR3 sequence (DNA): TGCGCCAGCAGTGAGTCAGTGTTCCGGACAGGGAGTTACGAGCAGTACTTC. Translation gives CASSESVFRTGSYEQYF.

CDR3 amino acids: CASSIDHGNTIYF. CDR3 bases: TGTGCCAGTAGTATAGACCATGGAAACACCATATATTTT. The chain has TRBV19 and TRBJ1-3; no reliable D call. This CDR3 has 13 amino acids. Trimming stripped 0 bases from V and 3 bases from J, with 3 bases between. CDR1 LNHDA and CDR2 SQIVND come from the germline V gene (reference sequence).

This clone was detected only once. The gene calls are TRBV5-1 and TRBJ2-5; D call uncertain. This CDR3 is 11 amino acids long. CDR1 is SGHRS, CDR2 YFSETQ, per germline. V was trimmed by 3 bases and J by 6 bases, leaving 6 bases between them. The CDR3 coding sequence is TGCGCCAGCAGCTCCGGACAGACCCAGTACTTC. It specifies CASSSGQTQYF.